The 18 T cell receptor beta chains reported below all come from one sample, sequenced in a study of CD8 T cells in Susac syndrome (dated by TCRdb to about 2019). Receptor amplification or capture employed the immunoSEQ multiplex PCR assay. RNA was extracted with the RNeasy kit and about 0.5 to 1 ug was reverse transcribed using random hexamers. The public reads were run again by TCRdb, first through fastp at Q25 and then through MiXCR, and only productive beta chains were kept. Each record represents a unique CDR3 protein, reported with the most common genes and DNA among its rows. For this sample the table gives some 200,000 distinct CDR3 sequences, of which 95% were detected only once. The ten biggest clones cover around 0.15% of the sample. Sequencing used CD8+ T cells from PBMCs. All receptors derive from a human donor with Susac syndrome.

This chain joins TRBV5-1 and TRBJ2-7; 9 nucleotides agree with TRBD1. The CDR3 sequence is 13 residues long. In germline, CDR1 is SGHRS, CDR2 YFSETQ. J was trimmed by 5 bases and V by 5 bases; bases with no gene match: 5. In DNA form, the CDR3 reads TGCGCCAGCAGAACAACAGGGGGCGACGAGCAGTACTTC. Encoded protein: CASRTTGGDEQYF.

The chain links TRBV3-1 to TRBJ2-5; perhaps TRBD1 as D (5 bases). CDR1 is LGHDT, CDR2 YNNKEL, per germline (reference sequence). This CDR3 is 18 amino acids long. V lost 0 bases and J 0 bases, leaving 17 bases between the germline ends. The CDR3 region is CASSQDLLGESYQETQYF. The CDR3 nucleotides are TGTGCCAGCAGCCAAGATTTATTAGGGGAAAGCTACCAAGAGACCCAGTACTTC.

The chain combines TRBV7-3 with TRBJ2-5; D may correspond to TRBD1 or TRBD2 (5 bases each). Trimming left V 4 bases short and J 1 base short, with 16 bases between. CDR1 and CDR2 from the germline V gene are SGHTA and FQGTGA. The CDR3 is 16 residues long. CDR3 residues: CASSSIGGALQETQYF. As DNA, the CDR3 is TGTGCCAGCAGCTCTATTGGGGGAGCTCTCCAAGAGACCCAGTACTTC.

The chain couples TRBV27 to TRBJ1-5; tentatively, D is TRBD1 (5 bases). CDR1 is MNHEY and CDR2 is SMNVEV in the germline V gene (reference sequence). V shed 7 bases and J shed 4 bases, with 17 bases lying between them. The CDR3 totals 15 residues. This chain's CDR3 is CASTSDPGGNQPQHF. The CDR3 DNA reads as TGTGCCAGCACCTCGGACCCCGGGGGTAATCAGCCCCAGCATTTT.

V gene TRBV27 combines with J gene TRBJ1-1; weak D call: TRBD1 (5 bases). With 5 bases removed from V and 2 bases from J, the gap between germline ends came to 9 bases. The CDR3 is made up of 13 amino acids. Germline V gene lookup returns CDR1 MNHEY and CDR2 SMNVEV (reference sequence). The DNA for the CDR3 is TGTGCCAGCAGTGGAGGGGATAACACTGAAGCTTTCTTT. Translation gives CASSGGDNTEAFF.

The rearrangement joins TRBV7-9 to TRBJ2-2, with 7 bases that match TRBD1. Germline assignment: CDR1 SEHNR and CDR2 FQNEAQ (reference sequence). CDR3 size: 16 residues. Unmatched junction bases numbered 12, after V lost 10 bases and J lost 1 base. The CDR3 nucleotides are TGTGCCACCGACAGGGCTACCCCTCGGAACACCGGGGAGCTGTTTTTT. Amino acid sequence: CATDRATPRNTGELFF.

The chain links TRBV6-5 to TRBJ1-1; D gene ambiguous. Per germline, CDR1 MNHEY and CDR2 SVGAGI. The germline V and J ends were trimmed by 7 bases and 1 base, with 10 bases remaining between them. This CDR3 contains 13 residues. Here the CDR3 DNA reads TGTGCCAGCACTTTTGCAGGGAACACTGAAGCTTTCTTT. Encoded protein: CASTFAGNTEAFF.

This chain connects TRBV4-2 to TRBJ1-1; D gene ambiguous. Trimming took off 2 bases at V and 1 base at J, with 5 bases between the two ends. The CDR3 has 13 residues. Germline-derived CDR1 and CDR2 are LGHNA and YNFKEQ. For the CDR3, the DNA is TGTGCCAGCAGCCAAACCAGGAACACTGAAGCTTTCTTT. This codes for CASSQTRNTEAFF.

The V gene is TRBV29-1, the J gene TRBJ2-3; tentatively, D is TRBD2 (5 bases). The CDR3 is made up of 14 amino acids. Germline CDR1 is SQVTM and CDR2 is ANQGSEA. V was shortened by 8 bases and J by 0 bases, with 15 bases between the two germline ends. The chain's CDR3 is CSPKIGLSTDTQYF. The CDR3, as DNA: TGCAGCCCGAAGATAGGACTGAGCACAGATACGCAGTATTTT.

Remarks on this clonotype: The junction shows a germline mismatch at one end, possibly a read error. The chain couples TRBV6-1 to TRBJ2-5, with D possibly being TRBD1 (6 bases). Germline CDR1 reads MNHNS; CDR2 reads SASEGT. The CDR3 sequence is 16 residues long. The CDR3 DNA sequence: TGTGCCAGCAGCGAAGCTCCTACAGGGAACCAAGAGACCCAGTACTTC. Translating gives CASSEAPTGNQETQYF.

As DNA, the CDR3 is TGCGCCAGCACCGGAGGAGGTGAATGGTCTGAAGCTTTCTTT. Translation: CASTGGGEWSEAFF. The chain carries TRBV10-2 and TRBJ1-1; D call uncertain. Germline V CDR1 and CDR2: WSHSY, SAAADI. The V end was cut by 7 bases, the J end by 6 bases, with 18 bases between. CDR3 length: 14 amino acids.

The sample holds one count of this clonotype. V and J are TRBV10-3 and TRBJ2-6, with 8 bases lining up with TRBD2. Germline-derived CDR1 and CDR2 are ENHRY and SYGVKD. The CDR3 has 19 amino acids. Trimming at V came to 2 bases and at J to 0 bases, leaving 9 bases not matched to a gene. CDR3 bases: TGTGCCATCAGTGAGCTCTATAGCGGGACGGACTCTGGGGCCAACGTCCTGACTTTC. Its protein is CAISELYSGTDSGANVLTF.

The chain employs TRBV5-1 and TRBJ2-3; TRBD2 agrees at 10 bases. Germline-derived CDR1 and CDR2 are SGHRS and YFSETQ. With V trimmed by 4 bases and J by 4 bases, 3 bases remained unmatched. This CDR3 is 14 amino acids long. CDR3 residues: CASSEGTSADTQYF. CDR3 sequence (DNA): TGCGCCAGCAGCGAAGGGACTAGCGCAGATACGCAGTATTTT.

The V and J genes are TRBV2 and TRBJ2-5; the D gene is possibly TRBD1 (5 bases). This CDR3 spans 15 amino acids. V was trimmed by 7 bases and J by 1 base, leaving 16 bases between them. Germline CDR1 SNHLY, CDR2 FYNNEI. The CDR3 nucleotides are TGTGCCAGCACGACAGTGACGGATTCCCAAGAGACCCAGTACTTC. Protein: CASTTVTDSQETQYF.

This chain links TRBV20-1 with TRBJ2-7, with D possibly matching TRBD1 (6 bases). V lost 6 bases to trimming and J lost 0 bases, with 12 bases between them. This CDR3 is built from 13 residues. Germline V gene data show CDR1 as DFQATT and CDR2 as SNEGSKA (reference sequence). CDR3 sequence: CSAVIRGSYEQYF. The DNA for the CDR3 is TGCAGTGCGGTTATCAGGGGCTCCTACGAGCAGTACTTC.

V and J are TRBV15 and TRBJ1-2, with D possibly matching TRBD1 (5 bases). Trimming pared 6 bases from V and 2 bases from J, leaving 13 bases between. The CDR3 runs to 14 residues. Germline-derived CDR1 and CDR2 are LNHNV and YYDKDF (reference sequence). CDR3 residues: CATRIDSGNYGYTF. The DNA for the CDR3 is TGTGCCACCAGGATAGATTCAGGGAACTATGGCTACACCTTC. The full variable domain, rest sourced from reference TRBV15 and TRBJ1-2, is DAMVIQNPRYQVTQFGKPVTLSCSQTLNHNVMYWYQQKSSQAPKLLFHYYDKDFNNEADTPDNFQSRRPNTSFCFLDIRSPGLGDTAMYLCATRIDSGNYGYTFGSGTRLTVV.

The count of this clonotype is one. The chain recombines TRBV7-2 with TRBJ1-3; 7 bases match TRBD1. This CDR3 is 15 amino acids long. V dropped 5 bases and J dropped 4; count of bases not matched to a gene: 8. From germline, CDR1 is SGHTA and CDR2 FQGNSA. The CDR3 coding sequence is TGTGCCAGCAGCCCGGCGACAGGGTTGGGAAACACCATATATTTT. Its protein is CASSPATGLGNTIYF.

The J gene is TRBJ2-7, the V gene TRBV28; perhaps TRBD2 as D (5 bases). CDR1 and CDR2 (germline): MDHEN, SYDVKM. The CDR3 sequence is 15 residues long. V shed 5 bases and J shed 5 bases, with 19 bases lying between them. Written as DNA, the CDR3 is TGTGCCAGCAGTCCCTCCGGAGGACCGCTGAACGAGCAGTACTTC. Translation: CASSPSGGPLNEQYF.